This T cell receptor (beta chain) was recorded in a study of T cells in Graves' hyperthyroidism and ophthalmopathy. V was trimmed by 1 base and J by 2 bases, leaving 7 bases between them. Germline V gene data show CDR1 as SGHTA and CDR2 as FQGNSA. The CDR3 spans 14 residues. Exclusion criteria comprised uncontrolled infection, other autoimmune disease, pregnancy or lactation. Fresh peripheral blood, around 10 ml, yielded the PBMCs. This clonotype was seen a few times. What it recognizes is unknown. TCR beta CDR3 sequences were amplified from RNA transcripts. An initial round of RT-PCR targeting the TCR CDR3 relied on the HTBI primer set. TCRdb passed the multiplex PCR reads through MiXCR, listing each CDR3 protein once. This table holds hundreds of thousands of distinct CDR3 sequences, about 20% found once. Study-level points and caveats: Also found in blood were most expanded thyroid clonotypes above 0.001.

This rearrangement joins TRBV7-2 to TRBJ2-3; D uncertain. This clonotype was obtained from a man aged 30 to 45 with Graves' ophthalmopathy. The material sequenced was blood. CDR3 DNA sequence: TGTGCCAGCAGCTTAGATGCCCACACAGATACGCAGTATTTT. Its protein is CASSLDAHTDTQYF.